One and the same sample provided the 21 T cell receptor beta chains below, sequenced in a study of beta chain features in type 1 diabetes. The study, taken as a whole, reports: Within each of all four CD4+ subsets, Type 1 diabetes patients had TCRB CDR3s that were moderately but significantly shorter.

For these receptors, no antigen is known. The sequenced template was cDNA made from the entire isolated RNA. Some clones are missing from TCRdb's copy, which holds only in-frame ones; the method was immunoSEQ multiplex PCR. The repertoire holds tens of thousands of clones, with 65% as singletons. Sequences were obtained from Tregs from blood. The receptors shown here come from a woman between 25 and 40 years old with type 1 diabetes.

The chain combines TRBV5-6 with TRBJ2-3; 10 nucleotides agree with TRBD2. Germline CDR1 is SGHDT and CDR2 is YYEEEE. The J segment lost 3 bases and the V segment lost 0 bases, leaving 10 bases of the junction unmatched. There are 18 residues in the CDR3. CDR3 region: CASSLDVGGTSATDTQYF. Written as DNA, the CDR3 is TGTGCCAGCAGCTTGGACGTTGGAGGGACTAGCGCGACAGATACGCAGTATTTT.

The CDR3 sequence is CASSSDSSGANVLTF. CDR3 sequence (DNA): TGTGCCAGCAGCTCGGACAGCTCTGGGGCCAACGTCCTGACTTTC. V usage is TRBV7-9 and J usage is TRBJ2-6; D might be TRBD1 (6 bases). CDR3 size: 15 residues. Germline assignment: CDR1 SEHNR and CDR2 FQNEAQ (reference sequence). V lost 4 bases and J 0 bases, leaving 7 bases between the germline ends.

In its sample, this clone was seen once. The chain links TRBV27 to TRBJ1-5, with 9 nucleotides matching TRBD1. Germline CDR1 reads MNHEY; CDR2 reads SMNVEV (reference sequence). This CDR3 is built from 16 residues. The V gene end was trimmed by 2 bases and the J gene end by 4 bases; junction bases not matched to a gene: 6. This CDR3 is CASSLRTGVGNQPQHF. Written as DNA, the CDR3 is TGTGCCAGCAGTTTAAGGACAGGGGTGGGTAATCAGCCCCAGCATTTT.

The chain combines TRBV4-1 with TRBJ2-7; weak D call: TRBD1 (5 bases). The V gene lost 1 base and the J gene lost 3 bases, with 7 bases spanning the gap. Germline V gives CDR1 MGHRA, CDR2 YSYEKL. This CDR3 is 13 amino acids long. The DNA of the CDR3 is TGCGCCAGCAGCCAAGTTCAGGGCTACGAGCAGTACTTC. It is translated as CASSQVQGYEQYF.

Here the CDR3 reads CSVSGISGNTIYF. Written as DNA, the CDR3 is TGCAGCGTTTCTGGCATCTCTGGAAACACCATATATTTT. This rearrangement joins TRBV29-1 to TRBJ1-3; D not resolved. The V gene lost 5 bases and the J gene lost 0 bases, with 8 bases spanning the gap. CDR3 length equals 13 residues. The germline CDR1 and CDR2 sequences are SQVTM and ANQGSEA.

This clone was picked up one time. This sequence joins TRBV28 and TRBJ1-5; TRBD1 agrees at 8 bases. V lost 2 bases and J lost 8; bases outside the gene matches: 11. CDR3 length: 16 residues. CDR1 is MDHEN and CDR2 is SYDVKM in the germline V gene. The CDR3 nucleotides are TGTGCCAGCAGTTTACAGGGGGCCCTGGCAGGGGAGCCCCAGCATTTT. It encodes CASSLQGALAGEPQHF.

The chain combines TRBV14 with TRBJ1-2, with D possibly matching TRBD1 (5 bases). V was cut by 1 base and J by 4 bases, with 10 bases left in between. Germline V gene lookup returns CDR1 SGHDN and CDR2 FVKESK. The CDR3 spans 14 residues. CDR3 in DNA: TGTGCCAGCAGCCAAGCGACAGCCTTCTATGGCTACACCTTC. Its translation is CASSQATAFYGYTF.

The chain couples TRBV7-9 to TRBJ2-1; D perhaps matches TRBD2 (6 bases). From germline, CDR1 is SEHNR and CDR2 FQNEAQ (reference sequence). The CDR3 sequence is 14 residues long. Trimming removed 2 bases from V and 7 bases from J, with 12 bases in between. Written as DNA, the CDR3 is TGTGCCAGCAGCTTAAATTCGCTAGCGAATGAGCAGTTCTTC. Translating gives CASSLNSLANEQFF.

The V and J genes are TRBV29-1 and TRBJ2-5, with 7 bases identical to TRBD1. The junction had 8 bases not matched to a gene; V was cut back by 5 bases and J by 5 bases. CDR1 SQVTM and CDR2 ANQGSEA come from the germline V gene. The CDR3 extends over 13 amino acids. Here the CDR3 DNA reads TGCAGCGTTAGCCAGGGGGTACGGGAGACCCAGTACTTC. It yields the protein CSVSQGVRETQYF.

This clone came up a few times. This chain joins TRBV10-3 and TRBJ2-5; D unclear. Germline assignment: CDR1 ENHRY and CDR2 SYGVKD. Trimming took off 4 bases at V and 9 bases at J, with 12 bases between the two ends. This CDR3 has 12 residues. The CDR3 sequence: CAISGSSEAQYF. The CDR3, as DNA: TGTGCCATCAGTGGGAGCTCCGAGGCCCAGTACTTC.

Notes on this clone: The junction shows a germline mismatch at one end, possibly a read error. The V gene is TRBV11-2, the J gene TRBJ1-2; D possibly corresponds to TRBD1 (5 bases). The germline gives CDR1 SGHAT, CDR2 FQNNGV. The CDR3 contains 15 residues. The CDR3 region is CASSLDQGEFYGHTF. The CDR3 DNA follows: TGTGCCAGCAGCTTAGACCAGGGTGAATTTTATGGCCACACCTTC.

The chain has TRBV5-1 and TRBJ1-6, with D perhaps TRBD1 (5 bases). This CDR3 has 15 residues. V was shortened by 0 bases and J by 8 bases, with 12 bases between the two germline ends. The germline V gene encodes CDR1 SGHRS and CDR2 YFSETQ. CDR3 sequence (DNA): TGCGCCAGCAGCTTGGAATGGGGCTCGGATTCACCCCTCCACTTT. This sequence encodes CASSLEWGSDSPLHF.

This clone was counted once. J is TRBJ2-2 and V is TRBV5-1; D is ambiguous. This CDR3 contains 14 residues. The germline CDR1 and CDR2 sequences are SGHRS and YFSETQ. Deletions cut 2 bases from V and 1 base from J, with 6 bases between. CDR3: CASSFAVNTGELFF. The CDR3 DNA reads TGCGCCAGCAGCTTCGCGGTGAACACCGGGGAGCTGTTTTTT.

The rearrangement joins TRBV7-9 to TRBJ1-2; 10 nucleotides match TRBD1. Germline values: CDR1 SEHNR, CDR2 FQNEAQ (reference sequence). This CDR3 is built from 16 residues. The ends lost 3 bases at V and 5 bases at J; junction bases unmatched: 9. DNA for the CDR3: TGTGCCAGCAGCTTCACCGGGACAGGGGAGGGATATGGCTACACCTTC. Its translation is CASSFTGTGEGYGYTF.

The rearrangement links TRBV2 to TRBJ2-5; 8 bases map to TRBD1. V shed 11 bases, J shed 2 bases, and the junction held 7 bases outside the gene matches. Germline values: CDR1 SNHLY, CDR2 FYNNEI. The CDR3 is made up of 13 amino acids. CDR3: CAGSDRAQETQYF. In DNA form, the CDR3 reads TGTGCCGGCTCGGACAGGGCACAAGAGACCCAGTACTTC. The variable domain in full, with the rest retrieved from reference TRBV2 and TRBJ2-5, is EPEVTQTPSHQVTQMGQEVILRCVPISNHLYFYWYRQILGQKVEFLVSFYNNEISEKSEIFDDQFSVERPDGSNFTLKIRSTKLEDSAMYFCAGSDRAQETQYFGPGTRLLVL.

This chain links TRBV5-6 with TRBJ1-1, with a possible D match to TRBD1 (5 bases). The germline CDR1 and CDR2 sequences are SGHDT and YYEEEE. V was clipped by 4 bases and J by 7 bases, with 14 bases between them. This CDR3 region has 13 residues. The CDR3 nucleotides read TGTGCCAGCAGCGGATCAGACAGTTTTGAAGCTTTCTTT. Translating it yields CASSGSDSFEAFF.

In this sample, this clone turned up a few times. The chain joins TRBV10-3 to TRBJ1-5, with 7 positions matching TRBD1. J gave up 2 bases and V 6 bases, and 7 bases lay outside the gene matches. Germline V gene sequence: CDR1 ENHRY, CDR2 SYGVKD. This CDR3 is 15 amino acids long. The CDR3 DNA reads TGTGCCATCAGGGAGGGGGCAGGGGGCAATCAGCCCCAGCATTTT. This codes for CAIREGAGGNQPQHF.

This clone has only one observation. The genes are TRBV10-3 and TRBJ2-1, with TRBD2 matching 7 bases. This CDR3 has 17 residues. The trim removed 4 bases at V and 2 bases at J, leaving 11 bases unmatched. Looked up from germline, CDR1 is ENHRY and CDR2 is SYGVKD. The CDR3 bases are TGTGCCATCAGTGGGAGCACAGATAGCGGGCCCTACAATGAGCAGTTCTTC. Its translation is CAISGSTDSGPYNEQFF.

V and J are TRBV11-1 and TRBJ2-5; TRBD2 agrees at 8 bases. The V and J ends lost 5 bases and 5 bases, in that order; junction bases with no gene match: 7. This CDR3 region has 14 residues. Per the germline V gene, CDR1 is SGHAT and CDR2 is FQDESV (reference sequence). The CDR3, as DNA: TGTGCCAGCAGCAGAAGCGGGAGTGGGGAGACCCAGTACTTC. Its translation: CASSRSGSGETQYF.

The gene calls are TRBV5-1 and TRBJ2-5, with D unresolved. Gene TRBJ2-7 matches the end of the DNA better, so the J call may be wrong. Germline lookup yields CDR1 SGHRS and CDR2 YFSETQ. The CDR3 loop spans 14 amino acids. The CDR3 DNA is TGCGCCAGCAGCTTGAGAGGAGTAACGAACGAGCAGTACTTC. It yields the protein CASSLRGVTNEQYF.

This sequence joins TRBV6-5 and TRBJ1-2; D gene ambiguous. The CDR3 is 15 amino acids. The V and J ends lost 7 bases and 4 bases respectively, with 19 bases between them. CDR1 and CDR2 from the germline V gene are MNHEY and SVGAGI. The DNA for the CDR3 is TGTGCCAGCAAACCCCCCCTGGGCAGCAGCTATGGCTACACCTTC. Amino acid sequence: CASKPPLGSSYGYTF.